The 4 T cell receptor beta chains below all came from one sample that was sequenced in a study of vaccination and CD4 T cells after COVID-19. The Oncomine TCR Beta short-read assay sequenced DNA from cultured CD4+ T cells. TCRdb re-called the PCR reads through MiXCR, storing one row per CDR3 protein. The data show approximately 22,000 distinct CDR3 sequences, approximately 38% seen once. Time point in this sample: late sampling 161 to 241 days after vaccination in three convalescent patients. Treatment: approximately nine-day PBMC culture with coronavirus spike peptide pools or control peptides (ViraFEST assay). These receptors' antigens are unknown. The specimen was CD4+ T cells from blood, cultured in vitro, collected about 7 months after SARS-CoV-2 vaccination. Receptors originate from a human donor who had recovered from COVID-19.

The V and J genes are TRBV29-1 and TRBJ1-6; 8 bases line up with TRBD1. The J segment lost 7 bases and the V segment lost 8 bases, leaving 10 bases of the junction unmatched. CDR1 and CDR2 from the germline V gene are SQVTM and ANQGSEA. The CDR3 is 14 amino acids. CDR3 DNA: TGCAGCTCAAAGCAGGGGGCGCAGAATTCACCCCTCCACTTT. Protein product: CSSKQGAQNSPLHF. Full variable domain (remainder filled in from reference TRBV29-1 and TRBJ1-6): SAVISQKPSRDICQRGTSLTIQCQVDSQVTMMFWYRQQPGQSLTLIATANQGSEATYESGFVIDKFPISRPNLTFSTLTVSNMSPEDSSIYLCSSKQGAQNSPLHFGNGTRLTVT.

This chain uses TRBV19 with TRBJ1-1; 8 nucleotides line up with TRBD1. The CDR3 consists of 14 residues. Germline CDR1 and CDR2: LNHDA and SQIVND (reference sequence). After removal of 7 bases from V and 5 bases from J, the junction contained 9 bases not matched to a gene. CDR3 bases: TGTGCCAGTACCTCGACAGGGGACACGACTGAAGCTTTCTTT. It yields the protein CASTSTGDTTEAFF.

The V gene is TRBV6-1, the J gene TRBJ1-1; D not certain. The V end was cut by 4 bases, the J end by 2 bases, with 8 bases between. This CDR3 spans 13 amino acids. Germline V gene sequence: CDR1 MNHNS, CDR2 SASEGT. CDR3 DNA sequence: TGTGCCAGCAGTGCCGACATTAACACTGAAGCTTTCTTT. Amino acid sequence: CASSADINTEAFF.

In its sample, this clonotype is medium-sized. V is TRBV7-8 and J is TRBJ1-2; no clear D gene. Germline V CDR1 and CDR2: SGHVS, FQNEAQ. The CDR3 runs to 14 residues. V shed 0 bases and J shed 4 bases, with 9 bases lying between them. The CDR3 DNA reads as TGTGCCAGCAGCTTAGCCCCCGGTCCCTATGGCTACACCTTC. Its translation: CASSLAPGPYGYTF.